This T cell receptor beta chain is drawn from a study of blood T cell repertoires in COVID-19. Study as a whole: Samples came from the United States, Italy and Spain, spanning acute and convalescent COVID-19. The cDNA or gDNA used as material had been derived from T cells, B-cell-depleted T cells, or PBMCs.

Looked up from germline, CDR1 is SGHRS and CDR2 is YFSETQ. This CDR3 has 14 residues. Trimming took 4 bases from V and 2 from J; bases not matched to a gene: 5. Per the authors' pipeline: Amplified reference gene primers provided the basis for estimating nucleated cell counts. The method was immunoSEQ multiplex PCR; TCRdb's version includes in-frame clones alone and lacks a portion of them. From that table come the V and J calls and clone size; the DNA was used to work out D and trimming. The sample holds tens of thousands of clones, roughly four fifths seen once. The chain links TRBV5-1 to TRBJ2-7; TRBD1 agrees at 8 bases. The sample comprised peripheral blood. The sequence came from a woman aged 55 to 70 with acute or convalescent COVID-19. CDR3 sequence (DNA): TGCGCCAGCAGCCTGGGACAGGCGGCCTACGAGCAGTACTTC. Encoded protein: CASSLGQAAYEQYF. The full variable domain, its missing parts supplied by reference TRBV5-1 and TRBJ2-7, is KAGVTQTPRYLIKTRGQQVTLSCSPISGHRSVSWYQQTPGQGLQFLFEYFSETQRNKGNFPGRFSGRQFSNSRSEMNVSTLELGDSALYLCASSLGQAAYEQYFGPGTRLTVT.